These 15 T cell receptor beta chains originate from one sample sequenced in a study of OX40 agonist ivuxolimab in advanced cancers. The protocol was immunoSEQ multiplex PCR, while the TCRdb copy is restricted to in-frame clones and leaves out a portion. The data hold approximately 110,000 clones, with 80% to 95% observed a single time. This specimen consisted of CD4+ or CD8+ T cells sorted from blood, obtained in a trial of the OX40 agonist ivuxolimab. The receptor source for this set is an adult with an advanced solid tumor such as melanoma, head and neck, liver or kidney cancer.

The V call is TRBV18, the J call TRBJ1-1, with 7 bases fitting TRBD1. CDR1 and CDR2 from the germline V gene are KGHSH and LQKENI. The CDR3 spans 14 residues. Losses at the gene ends were 3 bases for V and 1 base for J; bases not matched to a gene: 2. CDR3 bases: TGTGCCAGCTCACCGAGGACAGGGAACACTGAAGCTTTCTTT. The encoded protein is CASSPRTGNTEAFF.

The chain recombines TRBV6-5 with TRBJ2-3; D call uncertain. The V gene lost 0 bases and the J gene lost 0 bases, with 10 bases spanning the gap. The CDR3 is made up of 16 amino acids. Germline assignment: CDR1 MNHEY and CDR2 SVGAGI. CDR3: CASSYSIGVSTDTQYF. CDR3 DNA sequence: TGTGCCAGCAGTTACTCGATCGGCGTTAGCACAGATACGCAGTATTTT.

The genes are TRBV14 and TRBJ1-6, with 9 bases fitting TRBD1. With 0 bases clipped from V and 8 bases from J, the junction kept 11 bases outside the gene matches. This CDR3 spans 18 amino acids. Germline V gene lookup returns CDR1 SGHDN and CDR2 FVKESK. The CDR3 bases are TGTGCCAGCAGCCAAGATCCCCGGACAGGGGCTACTCATTCACCCCTCCACTTT. The encoded protein is CASSQDPRTGATHSPLHF.

V gene TRBV5-1 combines with J gene TRBJ2-7; D uncertain. This CDR3 region has 13 residues. Germline CDR1 is SGHRS and CDR2 is YFSETQ. Trimming took off 5 bases at V and 2 bases at J, with 11 bases between the two ends. The CDR3 spells CASRIRSPYEQYF. Here the CDR3 DNA reads TGCGCCAGCAGGATTCGGTCTCCCTACGAGCAGTACTTC. Together with reference TRBV5-1 and TRBJ2-7, the CDR3 gives the full variable domain: KAGVTQTPRYLIKTRGQQVTLSCSPISGHRSVSWYQQTPGQGLQFLFEYFSETQRNKGNFPGRFSGRQFSNSRSEMNVSTLELGDSALYLCASRIRSPYEQYFGPGTRLTVT.

V gene TRBV6-5 combines with J gene TRBJ2-1; 9 bases map to TRBD2. CDR3 length: 16 amino acids. Germline loops: CDR1 MNHEY, CDR2 SVGAGI. The trim removed 4 bases at V and 8 bases at J, leaving 12 bases unmatched. CDR3: CASSSPKGTSFHEQFF. In DNA, the CDR3 is TGTGCCAGCAGTTCTCCGAAGGGGACTAGCTTCCATGAGCAGTTCTTC.

The chain has TRBV7-2 and TRBJ2-1; 7 positions agree with TRBD2. V shed 4 bases, J shed 9 bases, and the junction held 15 bases outside the gene matches. The CDR3 has 16 residues. Germline-derived CDR1 and CDR2 are SGHTA and FQGNSA. In nucleotides, the CDR3 is TGTGCCAGCAGCTCCAGCCAAGGCGGGAGCAAATCTGAGCAGTTCTTC. Amino acids: CASSSSQGGSKSEQFF.

With respect to this clone: Different DNA sequences within this sample yield the same CDR3. V usage is TRBV11-3 and J usage is TRBJ2-2, with D possibly matching TRBD1 (5 bases). CDR1 and CDR2 from the germline V gene are SGHNT and YENEEA. The CDR3 totals 13 residues. The V end was cut by 5 bases, the J end by 5 bases, with 9 bases between. CDR3 sequence (DNA): TGTGCCAGCAGCCTCAGGGATACCGGGGAGCTGTTTTTT. Translated: CASSLRDTGELFF.

The J gene is TRBJ1-2, the V gene TRBV19, with D possibly being TRBD1 (5 bases). This CDR3 comprises 17 residues. In germline, CDR1 is LNHDA, CDR2 SQIVND (reference sequence). The V end was cut by 3 bases, the J end by 0 bases, with 17 bases between. The CDR3 sequence: CASSILFLTDSNYGYTF. Here the CDR3 DNA reads TGTGCCAGTAGTATCCTTTTTTTGACAGATTCTAACTATGGCTACACCTTC.

The CDR3 here is CASSRVSTDTQYF. The DNA of the CDR3 is TGTGCCAGCAGTAGGGTCTCCACAGATACGCAGTATTTT. The chain combines TRBV6-6 with TRBJ2-3; D remains unclear. Trimming took 5 bases from V and 2 from J, leaving 8 bases between them. The CDR3 is 13 residues long. Germline CDR1 is MNHNY and CDR2 is SVGAGI (reference sequence).

The genes are TRBV6-6 and TRBJ1-1; no clear D. The ends were cut back, 6 bases at V and 1 base at J, with 9 bases in the middle. The CDR3 sequence is 13 residues long. Germline CDR1 is MNHNY and CDR2 is SVGAGI (reference sequence). CDR3 coding DNA: TGTGCCAGCAGCCTGGGAACGAACACTGAAGCTTTCTTT. This sequence encodes CASSLGTNTEAFF.

V is TRBV6-1 and J is TRBJ1-3; D uncertain. V was pared by 0 bases and J by 2 bases, with 8 bases between. CDR1 is MNHNS and CDR2 is SASEGT in the germline V gene. The CDR3 is 15 residues long. DNA for the CDR3: TGTGCCAGCAGTGAAGCTTTAACCGCTGGAAACACCATATATTTT. Translating it yields CASSEALTAGNTIYF.

The chain carries TRBV5-1 and TRBJ2-3; D remains unclear. CDR1 is SGHRS and CDR2 is YFSETQ in the germline V gene. The CDR3 length is 12 residues. V was trimmed by 0 bases and J by 4 bases, leaving 3 bases between them. The CDR3 sequence is CASSLDSDTQYF. DNA for the CDR3: TGCGCCAGCAGCTTGGACTCAGATACGCAGTATTTT. The full variable domain, with the rest looked up from reference TRBV5-1 and TRBJ2-3, is KAGVTQTPRYLIKTRGQQVTLSCSPISGHRSVSWYQQTPGQGLQFLFEYFSETQRNKGNFPGRFSGRQFSNSRSEMNVSTLELGDSALYLCASSLDSDTQYFGPGTRLTVL.

V gene TRBV7-8 combines with J gene TRBJ2-5; D is perhaps TRBD1 (6 bases). Germline V gene sequence: CDR1 SGHVS, CDR2 FQNEAQ. Trimming cost V 1 base and J 4 bases, with 10 bases left between them. This CDR3 comprises 14 residues. The CDR3 bases are TGTGCCAGCAGCTTAGATTCAGGGGTAGAGACCCAGTACTTC. Encoded protein: CASSLDSGVETQYF.

This rearrangement joins TRBV19 to TRBJ1-1, with D possibly being TRBD1 (6 bases). V was shortened by 4 bases and J by 2 bases, with 14 bases between the two germline ends. Germline-derived CDR1 and CDR2 are LNHDA and SQIVND (reference sequence). The CDR3 has 15 amino acids. CDR3 sequence (DNA): TGTGCCAGTAGTACTGGCAGGGGTCTAAACACTGAAGCTTTCTTT. It codes for CASSTGRGLNTEAFF.

J is TRBJ1-1 and V is TRBV18; D remains ambiguous. The CDR3 sequence is 13 residues long. Germline values: CDR1 KGHSH, CDR2 LQKENI. Trimming took 3 bases from V and 0 from J, leaving 5 bases between them. In DNA form, the CDR3 reads TGTGCCAGCTCACCCTCACTGAACACTGAAGCTTTCTTT. Its protein is CASSPSLNTEAFF.